This T cell receptor (beta chain) was recovered during a study of control samples from healthy donors and cancer patients. Some clones are missing from TCRdb's copy, which holds only in-frame ones; the method was immunoSEQ multiplex PCR. The repertoire holds about 130,000 clones, with around 90% as singletons. The specimen was blood. The sequence came from a man aged 35-49 years in good health.

For the CDR3, the DNA is TGCGCCAGCAGAAGGACACTGAACACTGAAGCTTTCTTT. Translating gives CASRRTLNTEAFF. The V and J genes are TRBV5-1 and TRBJ1-1; TRBD1 is a possible D gene (5 bases). The CDR3 length is 13 residues. The V end lost 5 bases, the J end lost 0 bases, and 8 bases lay between the germline ends. Germline CDR1 is SGHRS and CDR2 is YFSETQ.